This T cell receptor beta chain was documented in a study of T cell responses to AZD1222 COVID-19 vaccine. The V gene's germline CDR1 is MNHEY and CDR2 SVGAGI. Deletions cut 2 bases from V and 4 bases from J, with 1 base between. The CDR3 totals 11 residues. Assay used: immunoSEQ multiplex PCR; TCRdb lists only in-frame clones, some missing. This sample has about 150,000 clones, with around nine tenths found just once. This clonotype was sampled from an adult in good health. The starting material was peripheral blood, obtained on day 0 of AZD1222 vaccination. The chain carries TRBV6-5 and TRBJ2-3; unclear D gene. The CDR3 nucleotides are TGTGCCAGCAGTTACCCAGATACGCAGTATTTT. Its protein is CASSYPDTQYF.